The T cell receptor (beta chain) under discussion was sequenced for a study of control samples from healthy donors and cancer patients. Assay used: immunoSEQ multiplex PCR; TCRdb lists only in-frame clones, some missing. Found here are roughly 63,000 clones, 92% of them singletons; the top ten hold 1.7%. This sequence originates from a man aged 35 to 55 with colorectal cancer. Sequenced material: PBMCs.

CDR3 DNA: TGTGCCAGTAGTGATGGGGGCTACACCTTC. Translated, it gives CASSDGGYTF. The gene calls are TRBV19 and TRBJ1-2; D is unresolved. The CDR3 consists of 10 residues. CDR1 is LNHDA and CDR2 is SQIVND in the germline V gene (reference sequence). V lost 5 bases, J lost 8 bases, and 6 bases lay in between. The variable domain in full, completed from reference TRBV19 and TRBJ1-2, reads DGGITQSPKYLFRKEGQNVTLSCEQNLNHDAMYWYRQDPGQGLRLIYYSQIVNDFQKGDIAEGYSVSREKKESFPLTVTSAQKNPTAFYLCASSDGGYTFGSGTRLTVV.